The rows below give T cell receptor beta chains drawn from one sample of a study of blood T cells in healthy people across ages. TCRdb re-called the 5' RACE reads through MiXCR, storing one row per CDR3 protein. Of around 1.5 million distinct CDR3 sequences listed, approximately 38% are singletons. Sequenced sample: blood. The origin of the receptors is a woman younger than 35 in good health. CDR3s include the opening cysteine and the closing phenylalanine or tryptophan. Each record gives: V gene, J gene, clone size, D gene, CDR3 protein, CDR3 DNA. The D gene is left open where the match is weak. Not every row has a clone size; where given, it reads once, few, many or a size class.

>TRBV5-6|TRBJ1-2|few|.
CASSIGSYGYTF
TGTGCCAGCAGTATCGGTAGCTATGGCTACACCTTC
>TRBV20-1|TRBJ2-1|few|.
CTVTQGNEQFF
TGCACGGTTACCCAGGGTAATGAGCAGTTCTTC
>TRBV5-1|TRBJ1-1|.|TRBD1
CASSDPRDRDTEAFF
TGCGCCAGCAGCGACCCCCGGGACAGGGACACTGAAGCTTTCTTT
>TRBV5-1|TRBJ2-5|.|TRBD1
CASSSEGGQGETQYF
TGCGCCAGCAGCTCAGAGGGGGGACAGGGGGAGACCCAGTACTTC
>TRBV5-5|TRBJ2-2|once|TRBD2
CASSHAAGETGELFF
TGTGCCAGCAGCCACGCCGCGGGGGAGACCGGGGAGCTGTTTTTT
>TRBV4-1|TRBJ2-3|.|.
CASSQVPAVGVADTQYF
TGCGCCAGCAGCCAAGTCCCGGCTGTAGGGGTTGCAGATACGCAGTATTTT
>TRBV28|TRBJ2-2|.|TRBD2
CASSTIAGADTGELFF
TGTGCCAGCAGTACCATAGCGGGAGCGGACACCGGGGAGCTGTTTTTT
>TRBV6-1|TRBJ1-1|few|.
CASSPRQVGVTEAFF
TGTGCCAGCAGCCCCCGACAGGTTGGGGTCACTGAAGCTTTCTTT
>TRBV6-2/TRBV6-3|TRBJ1-2|few|.
CASSYESDYGYTF
TGTGCCAGCAGTTACGAATCAGACTATGGCTACACCTTC
>TRBV10-3|TRBJ2-1|.|.
CAISTPEGGYNEQFF
TGTGCCATCAGTACTCCGGAGGGGGGCTACAATGAGCAGTTCTTC
>TRBV4-2|TRBJ2-5|.|TRBD2
CASSPLGAGAEETQYF
TGTGCCAGCAGCCCTTTAGGAGCGGGGGCTGAAGAGACCCAGTACTTC
>TRBV28|TRBJ1-4|.|.
CASREGRDEKLFF
TGTGCCAGCAGGGAGGGCAGGGATGAAAAACTGTTTTTT
>TRBV6-5|TRBJ2-3|.|.
CVSSNQEKRNKDTQYF
TGTGTCAGCAGTAACCAGGAGAAGCGAAACAAAGATACGCAGTATTTT
>TRBV30|TRBJ2-5|once|TRBD2
CAWSVLAGGSGTQYF
TGTGCCTGGAGTGTCCTAGCGGGAGGGTCTGGGACCCAGTACTTC
>TRBV18|TRBJ1-5|.|TRBD1
CASSFSAVDRGYSNQPQHF
TGTGCCAGCTCATTTTCCGCGGTGGACAGGGGTTATAGCAATCAGCCCCAGCATTTT
>TRBV6-1|TRBJ2-7|many|TRBD1
CASSVGQGTYEQYF
TGTGCCAGCAGCGTCGGACAGGGAACCTACGAGCAGTACTTC
>TRBV6-5|TRBJ1-4|.|.
CASSRGVREKLFF
TGTGCCAGCAGTCGGGGGGTTCGGGAAAAACTGTTTTTT
>TRBV29-1|TRBJ1-4|few|.
CSVGSTNEKLFF
TGCAGCGTGGGATCAACTAATGAAAAACTGTTTTTT
>TRBV7-6|TRBJ2-7|few|.
CASSLTPDRLTFYEQYF
TGTGCCAGCAGCTTAACTCCCGACAGGCTAACTTTCTACGAGCAGTACTTC
>TRBV27|TRBJ1-2|.|.
CASRGNRETNYGYTF
TGTGCCAGCAGGGGGAACAGGGAGACAAACTATGGCTACACCTTC
>TRBV4-2|TRBJ1-2|.|.
CASSQDRQSHYGYTF
TGTGCCAGCAGCCAAGATCGGCAGTCCCACTATGGCTACACCTTC
>TRBV10-3|TRBJ2-7|once|TRBD2
CAIRSLGTSGRFDEQYF
TGTGCCATCAGGAGCCTCGGGACTAGCGGGAGATTTGATGAGCAGTACTTC
>TRBV28|TRBJ2-4|.|TRBD1
CASRSQGAAKSIQYF
TGTGCCAGCAGGTCGCAGGGGGCGGCCAAAAGCATTCAGTACTTC
>TRBV20-1|TRBJ2-7|.|TRBD2
CSAGPTSGRAPYEQYF
TGCAGTGCTGGCCCGACTAGCGGGAGGGCACCCTACGAGCAGTACTTC
>TRBV20-1|TRBJ1-2|.|.
CSAPTGGSRSYGYTF
TGCAGTGCTCCTACTGGAGGATCAAGATCCTATGGCTACACCTTC
>TRBV20-1|TRBJ2-1|.|.
CSAPSSLEPEQFF
TGCAGTGCACCGAGTAGTTTGGAGCCTGAGCAGTTCTTC
>TRBV7-9|TRBJ1-2|.|.
CASSPQRSSGGGYTF
TGTGCCAGCAGCCCCCAGCGGTCCTCAGGAGGTGGCTACACCTTC
>TRBV5-4|TRBJ2-3|.|.
CASRSLGDTQYF
TGTGCCAGCAGATCCTTAGGGGATACGCAGTATTTT
>TRBV29-1|TRBJ2-7|few|.
CSGADRGRGSEQYF
TGCAGCGGGGCCGACCGTGGGCGAGGAAGCGAGCAGTACTTC
>TRBV4-1|TRBJ1-3|few|.
CASSQDRALGGNTIYF
TGCGCCAGCAGCCAAGATCGGGCTTTGGGAGGAAACACCATATATTTT
>TRBV28|TRBJ2-1|.|TRBD1
CASSSTGGVYEQFF
TGTGCCAGCAGTTCGACAGGGGGCGTATACGAGCAGTTCTTC
>TRBV11-2|TRBJ1-1|.|TRBD1
CASSSLGGRGRGTEAFF
TGTGCCAGCAGCTCACTGGGGGGGAGGGGGCGTGGGACTGAAGCTTTCTTT
>TRBV7-9|TRBJ2-7|few|TRBD1
CAGDREGYEQYF
TGTGCCGGAGACAGGGAAGGCTACGAGCAGTACTTC
>TRBV4-2|TRBJ2-4|.|.
CASSQLGGLAKNIQYF
TGTGCCAGCAGCCAATTGGGGGGACTAGCCAAAAACATTCAGTACTTC
>TRBV5-1|TRBJ2-2|.|TRBD2
CASTTGGWTFTGELFF
TGCGCCAGCACAACGGGGGGGTGGACGTTCACCGGGGAGCTGTTTTTT
>TRBV20-1|TRBJ1-2|.|TRBD1
CSARDQDRAHYGYTF
TGCAGTGCTAGAGATCAGGACAGGGCGCACTATGGCTACACCTTC
>TRBV13|TRBJ2-7|.|.
CASSPGGGSYEQYF
TGTGCCAGCAGCCCCGGTGGGGGATCCTACGAGCAGTACTTC
>TRBV6-1|TRBJ2-7|few|TRBD1
CASSEANRGSYEQYF
TGTGCCAGCAGTGAAGCAAACAGGGGGTCTTACGAGCAGTACTTC
>TRBV14|TRBJ1-2|.|.
CASSHRGYNYGYTF
TGTGCCAGCAGCCATCGCGGCTATAACTATGGCTACACCTTC
>TRBV11-2|TRBJ2-7|.|.
CASSLGGTLYEQYF
TGTGCCAGCAGCTTAGGGGGGACTCTATACGAGCAGTACTTC
>TRBV4-2|TRBJ2-7|.|TRBD2
CASSQHGTSGYEQYF
TGTGCCAGCAGCCAACATGGGACTAGCGGTTACGAGCAGTACTTC
>TRBV27|TRBJ2-7|.|.
CASSYRYRRGDLDYEQYF
TGTGCCAGCAGTTATAGGTATCGGCGGGGCGATCTCGACTACGAGCAGTACTTC
>TRBV4-1|TRBJ2-7|.|TRBD2
CASSQITSGSNEQYF
TGCGCCAGCAGCCAAATAACTAGCGGAAGCAACGAGCAGTACTTC
>TRBV4-2|TRBJ2-4|few|.
CASSQGPGVENIQYF
TGTGCCAGCAGCCAAGGGCCGGGAGTTGAAAACATTCAGTACTTC
>TRBV5-1|TRBJ1-2|.|TRBD1
CASRPYAGTGAGGYTF
TGCGCCAGCAGACCGTACGCCGGGACAGGGGCGGGTGGCTACACCTTC
>TRBV25-1|TRBJ2-1|few|TRBD2
CASSEYFVTSGSNEQFF
TGTGCCAGCAGTGAATACTTCGTGACTAGCGGGAGCAATGAGCAGTTCTTC
>TRBV20-1|TRBJ2-3|.|.
CSASTSGDTQYF
TGCAGTGCGAGTACGTCCGGGGATACGCAGTATTTT
>TRBV30|TRBJ1-5|.|.
CARLVLWPQHF
TGTGCCCGCCTCGTCCTCTGGCCCCAGCATTTT
>TRBV20-1|TRBJ1-6|.|TRBD1
CSASRGQLNSPLHF
TGCAGTGCTAGTAGGGGACAGCTTAATTCACCCCTCCACTTT
>TRBV9|TRBJ2-3|few|.
CASSVGVALVTDTQYF
TGTGCCAGCAGCGTAGGAGTCGCCTTGGTCACAGATACGCAGTATTTT
>TRBV29-1|TRBJ2-1|.|.
CSVEERRPYNEQFF
TGCAGCGTTGAAGAGCGCAGACCCTACAATGAGCAGTTCTTC
>TRBV7-8|TRBJ2-3|.|TRBD1
CASSLRAGGQAAQDTQYF
TGTGCCAGCAGCTTGAGGGCCGGGGGACAGGCCGCACAAGATACGCAGTATTTT
>TRBV20-1|TRBJ2-5|.|.
CSAKTGTYQETQYF
TGCAGTGCTAAAACCGGGACTTACCAAGAGACCCAGTACTTC
>TRBV29-1|TRBJ2-7|.|.
CSVSGTTKLSSYEQYF
TGCAGCGTGTCCGGGACAACGAAACTTAGCTCCTACGAGCAGTACTTC
>TRBV4-1|TRBJ2-1|.|.
CASSRVHNERFF
TGCGCCAGCAGTCGGGTCCACAATGAGCGGTTCTTC
>TRBV4-2|TRBJ1-5|few|.
CASSQDGQGTQPQHF
TGTGCCAGCAGCCAAGATGGCCAGGGAACTCAGCCCCAGCATTTT
>TRBV10-3|TRBJ1-2|.|TRBD1
CAIPDRDYTF
TGTGCCATCCCCGACAGGGACTACACCTTC
>TRBV7-9|TRBJ2-5|.|TRBD1
CASSSTDRGQTQYF
TGTGCCAGCAGCTCCACGGACAGGGGTCAGACCCAGTACTTC
>TRBV7-6|TRBJ2-4|once|.
CASSSLITGYYNEQYF
TGTGCCAGCAGCTCCCTCATAACAGGGTACTACAATGAGCAGTACTTT